Shown below are 11 T cell receptor beta chains from a single sample sequenced in a study of CD8 T cells in Susac syndrome. RNA in amounts of roughly 0.5 to 1 ug was reverse transcribed with random hexamers. TCRdb re-called the immunoSEQ multiplex PCR reads through MiXCR, storing one row per CDR3 protein. The data contain some 180,000 distinct CDR3 sequences, over 90% of them seen just once; the ten biggest clones take up 0.085% to 0.1%. Sequenced sample: CD4+ T cells from PBMCs. The receptors were gathered from a human donor with Susac syndrome.

The gene calls are TRBV13 and TRBJ2-7; unclear D gene. Germline V gene data show CDR1 as PRHDT and CDR2 as FYEKMQ (reference sequence). The germline V and J ends were trimmed by 5 bases and 0 bases, with 8 bases remaining between them. The CDR3 has 13 amino acids. This CDR3 is CASSLQSSYEQYF. In DNA, the CDR3 is TGTGCCAGCAGCCTACAGAGCTCCTACGAGCAGTACTTC.

The gene calls are TRBV2 and TRBJ2-7, with D maybe TRBD1 (6 bases). V lost 3 bases and J 5 bases, leaving 20 bases between the germline ends. CDR3 length equals 16 residues. The germline CDR1 and CDR2 sequences are SNHLY and FYNNEI. In DNA, the CDR3 is TGTGCCAGCAGTGAGCGGTTGACGGCAGGGGTCCACGAGCAGTACTTC. Translation gives CASSERLTAGVHEQYF.

The V call is TRBV2, the J call TRBJ1-5; tentatively, D is TRBD1 (6 bases). Germline V CDR1 and CDR2: SNHLY, FYNNEI. CDR3 length: 14 residues. Trimming stripped 7 bases from V and 6 bases from J, with 16 bases between. The CDR3 DNA is TGTGCCAGCAAAGGGACATCGGTCGGTCAGCCCCAGCATTTT. This sequence encodes CASKGTSVGQPQHF.

The chain joins TRBV24-1 to TRBJ2-7, with D tentatively TRBD2 (5 bases). CDR1 is KGHDR, CDR2 SFDVKD, per germline. The CDR3 is made up of 10 amino acids. V was cut by 6 bases and J by 8 bases, with 7 bases left in between. This chain's CDR3 is CATSRRKQYF. The CDR3 DNA is TGTGCCACCAGTCGGAGGAAGCAGTACTTC.

J is TRBJ1-2 and V is TRBV20-1, with D possibly matching TRBD1 (6 bases). V lost 0 bases, J lost 1 base, and 15 bases lay in between. CDR3 length: 16 amino acids. Per the germline V gene, CDR1 is DFQATT and CDR2 is SNEGSKA (reference sequence). The CDR3 spells CSARDPGTNLNYGYTF. The DNA for the CDR3 is TGCAGTGCTAGAGATCCCGGGACAAATCTTAACTATGGCTACACCTTC.

The CDR3 bases are TGCGCCAGCAGCTTGAGGCAGGGCACAGATACGCAGTATTTT. Amino acids: CASSLRQGTDTQYF. The genes are TRBV5-1 and TRBJ2-3; unclear D gene. V shed 1 base and J shed 1 base, with 7 bases lying between them. Germline V gene data show CDR1 as SGHRS and CDR2 as YFSETQ. The length of the CDR3 is 14 residues.

Written as DNA, the CDR3 is TGCGCCAGCAGCCAAGAGGCTCCGAGCGGGAGGCTCGATGAGCAGTTCTTC. Translated: CASSQEAPSGRLDEQFF. V usage is TRBV4-3 and J usage is TRBJ2-1; TRBD2 matches at 9 bases. Germline V gene lookup returns CDR1 LGHNA and CDR2 YSLEER. J lost 8 bases, V lost 0 bases, and 11 bases had no gene match. This CDR3 is built from 17 residues.

The V call is TRBV7-2, the J call TRBJ2-7; 9 positions match TRBD2. Trimming removed 0 bases from V and 3 bases from J; junction bases left unmatched: 6. CDR3 length equals 16 residues. Germline V gene lookup returns CDR1 SGHTA and CDR2 FQGNSA. This CDR3 reads CASSLAPASGIYEQYF. CDR3 nucleotides: TGTGCCAGCAGCTTAGCCCCGGCTAGCGGGATCTACGAGCAGTACTTC.

The V and J genes are TRBV4-3 and TRBJ2-1; 8 nucleotides match TRBD2. J was trimmed by 4 bases and V by 1 base; bases with no gene match: 3. The CDR3 totals 15 residues. From germline, CDR1 is LGHNA and CDR2 YSLEER. CDR3 sequence (DNA): TGCGCCAGCAGCCAAGGGACTAGCACATACAATGAGCAGTTCTTC. As protein: CASSQGTSTYNEQFF.

The chain recombines TRBV7-9 with TRBJ1-6, with 10 positions matching TRBD1. J was trimmed by 6 bases and V by 8 bases; bases with no gene match: 7. CDR1 and CDR2 from the germline V gene are SEHNR and FQNEAQ (reference sequence). The CDR3 has 15 amino acids. As DNA, the CDR3 is TGTGCCAGCCGGGACAGGGGTCAGGCTAATTCACCCCTCCACTTT. Protein sequence: CASRDRGQANSPLHF. Full variable domain (remainder filled in from reference TRBV7-9 and TRBJ1-6): DTGVSQNPRHKITKRGQNVTFRCDPISEHNRLYWYRQTLGQGPEFLTYFQNEAQLEKSRLLSDRFSAERPKGSFSTLEIQRTEQGDSAMYLCASRDRGQANSPLHFGNGTRLTVT.

This clonotype was seen only once. This sequence joins TRBV7-9 and TRBJ1-1, with a possible D match to TRBD1 (6 bases). V was trimmed by 7 bases and J by 7 bases, leaving 13 bases between them. Germline lookup yields CDR1 SEHNR and CDR2 FQNEAQ (reference sequence). The CDR3 extends over 12 amino acids. CDR3 bases: TGTGCCAGCAACAGACAGGACGGTGAAGCTTTCTTT. Its protein is CASNRQDGEAFF.